These 14 T cell receptor beta chains were all obtained from the same sample, sequenced in a study of CD8 T cells in ankylosing spondylitis. From the 5' RACE reads, TCRdb called clonotypes with MiXCR, one entry per CDR3 protein. Seen here are approximately 240,000 distinct CDR3 sequences, 20% to 30% observed once, and the top ten hold 0.5% to 0.65%. The material sequenced was blood, either unsorted or a sorted T cell fraction (not recorded which). Source of these receptors: a male donor with ankylosing spondylitis or in good health (not recorded which).

This clonotype turned up a few times. The chain couples TRBV20-1 to TRBJ1-2; TRBD1 might be the D (6 bases). The length of the CDR3 is 13 residues. Germline loops: CDR1 DFQATT, CDR2 SNEGSKA (reference sequence). The V end lost 6 bases, the J end lost 6 bases, and 17 bases lay between the germline ends. The CDR3 loop is CSAYHLRGHGYTF. The CDR3 DNA sequence: TGCAGTGCCTACCATTTGCGGGGGCATGGCTACACCTTC.

This chain connects TRBV12-3 or TRBV12-4 to TRBJ1-3; D remains unclear. Trimming stripped 6 bases from V and 0 bases from J, with 9 bases between. This CDR3 comprises 14 residues. The CDR3 DNA reads TGTGCCAGCAGCCAACAAGTCTCTGGAAACACCATATATTTT. Its translation is CASSQQVSGNTIYF.

The table lists this clonotype with many counts. The genes are TRBV11-2 and TRBJ2-2, with 8 bases that match TRBD2. CDR1 and CDR2 (germline): SGHAT, FQNNGV. CDR3 length equals 17 residues. V lost 5 bases and J lost 0; bases outside the gene matches: 8. For the CDR3, the DNA is TGTGCCAGCAGCCGGAACGGGGGGGCCGCGAACACCGGGGAGCTGTTTTTT. It specifies CASSRNGGAANTGELFF.

The V call is TRBV11-1, the J call TRBJ2-7, with D unresolved. The CDR3 is 12 residues long. Germline V gene lookup returns CDR1 SGHAT and CDR2 FQDESV (reference sequence). The V end was cut by 1 base, the J end by 3 bases, with 4 bases between. The CDR3 spells CASSLGHYEQYF. CDR3 bases: TGTGCCAGCAGCTTAGGACACTACGAGCAGTACTTC.

This clonotype was counted ten times or more. V and J are TRBV5-1 and TRBJ2-3, with 7 nucleotides matching TRBD2. The CDR3 covers 15 residues. Unmatched junction bases numbered 5, after V lost 2 bases and J lost 2 bases. Germline CDR1 SGHRS, CDR2 YFSETQ. CDR3 loop: CASSFFGGITDTQYF. CDR3 coding DNA: TGCGCCAGCAGCTTTTTCGGGGGGATCACAGATACGCAGTATTTT.

V and J are TRBV12-3 or TRBV12-4 and TRBJ1-3; D uncertain. The CDR3 has 14 amino acids. The V end was cut by 7 bases, the J end by 0 bases, with 10 bases between. In DNA form, the CDR3 reads TGTGCCAGCACTCCCAGGAACTCTGGAAACACCATATATTTT. Protein product: CASTPRNSGNTIYF.

V is TRBV4-1 and J is TRBJ2-7, with 9 bases lining up with TRBD1. Germline V gene data show CDR1 as MGHRA and CDR2 as YSYEKL. V gave up 4 bases and J gave up 4 bases; unmatched junction bases: 5. The CDR3 loop spans 14 amino acids. In DNA form, the CDR3 reads TGCGCCAGCAGCCTAAAACAGGGGGCATACGAGCAGTACTTC. Its protein product is CASSLKQGAYEQYF.

In this sample, this clonotype turned up many times. The chain is built from TRBV3-1 and TRBJ1-2; 7 nucleotides match TRBD1. Losses at the gene ends were 1 base for V and 7 bases for J; bases not matched to a gene: 12. Looked up from germline, CDR1 is LGHDT and CDR2 is YNNKEL (reference sequence). CDR3 length: 16 amino acids. CDR3 protein: CASSQGNRGFEAGYTF. The DNA for the CDR3 is TGTGCCAGCAGCCAAGGTAACAGGGGCTTTGAGGCTGGCTACACCTTC.

In regard to this clonotype: An end of the junction does not agree with germline; a read error may underlie this. This chain links TRBV12-3 or TRBV12-4 with TRBJ2-7; 11 bases match TRBD2. The CDR3 totals 14 residues. This chain's CDR3 is CASSLGGTSGGLHF. The CDR3 nucleotides are TGTGCCAGCAGTTTAGGTGGGACTAGCGGAGGGCTCCACTTC.

This clonotype has a count of ten or more. J is TRBJ1-3 and V is TRBV20-1; possibly TRBD1 for D (5 bases). Deletions cut 0 bases from V and 4 bases from J, with 13 bases between. CDR3 length: 15 amino acids. The germline CDR1 and CDR2 sequences are DFQATT and SNEGSKA (reference sequence). DNA for the CDR3: TGCAGTGCTAGAGACGATCAGAAGGGGGGAAACACCATATATTTT. Protein: CSARDDQKGGNTIYF.

This clonotype was counted many times. V usage is TRBV5-5 and J usage is TRBJ2-7; TRBD1 matches 10 bases. The V gene end was trimmed by 4 bases and the J gene end by 2 bases; junction bases not matched to a gene: 9. There are 16 residues in the CDR3. CDR1 is SGHKS, CDR2 YYEKEE, per germline (reference sequence). CDR3 amino acids: CASSPRQGASTYEQYF. CDR3 DNA: TGTGCCAGCAGCCCGCGACAGGGGGCGTCTACCTACGAGCAGTACTTC.

The sample holds many counts of this clonotype. The chain combines TRBV2 with TRBJ2-3, with a possible D match to TRBD1 (7 bases). The CDR3 is 15 residues long. V was cut by 5 bases and J by 6 bases, with 18 bases left in between. Looked up from germline, CDR1 is SNHLY and CDR2 is FYNNEI. The CDR3 coding sequence is TGTGCCAGCAGTCCAGGGGGGATGGATGGGGATACGCAGTATTTT. Translation: CASSPGGMDGDTQYF.

The sample holds a few counts of this clonotype. This chain uses TRBV3-1 with TRBJ2-1, with D perhaps TRBD1 (5 bases). CDR1 LGHDT and CDR2 YNNKEL come from the germline V gene (reference sequence). V lost 0 bases and J 5 bases, leaving 14 bases between the germline ends. This CDR3 is 16 amino acids long. CDR3 sequence (DNA): TGTGCCAGCAGCCAAGATCAGGGATTCTATGACAATGAGCAGTTCTTC. Amino acid sequence: CASSQDQGFYDNEQFF.

This clonotype appeared once. A much more abundant neighbour one base away suggests this may be a read error. In DNA form, the CDR3 reads TGTGCCATCAACGCAGGGGAGGTAGATACGCAGTATTTT. It is translated as CAINAGEVDTQYF. This chain links TRBV10-3 with TRBJ2-3, with D perhaps being TRBD1 or TRBD2 (6 bases each). Germline values: CDR1 ENHRY, CDR2 SYGVKD. CDR3 size: 13 residues. With 7 bases removed from V and 5 bases from J, the gap between germline ends came to 13 bases.